This T cell receptor (beta chain) derives from a study of blood T cell repertoires in COVID-19. In the authors' methods: The assay estimated nucleated cells by amplifying reference gene primers. The data were produced by immunoSEQ multiplex PCR, yet TCRdb's version contains in-frame clones alone and is incomplete. V and J calls and clone size are given by that table; D and trimming were obtained from the DNA. Among roughly 380,000 clones listed, roughly 77% were seen once. This clone was seen more than once but under ten times. V was cut by 3 bases and J by 4 bases, with 16 bases left in between. This CDR3 has 16 amino acids. CDR1 and CDR2 from the germline V gene are PRHDT and FYEKMQ (reference sequence).

This TCR derives from a human donor with acute or convalescent COVID-19. The donor label of this sample is uncertain. Sequenced input: peripheral blood. V gene TRBV13 combines with J gene TRBJ2-4, with D perhaps matching TRBD2 (7 bases). CDR3 loop: CASSFGGGVLKNIQYF. CDR3 coding DNA: TGTGCCAGCAGCTTTGGAGGGGGGGTACTTAAAAACATTCAGTACTTC.